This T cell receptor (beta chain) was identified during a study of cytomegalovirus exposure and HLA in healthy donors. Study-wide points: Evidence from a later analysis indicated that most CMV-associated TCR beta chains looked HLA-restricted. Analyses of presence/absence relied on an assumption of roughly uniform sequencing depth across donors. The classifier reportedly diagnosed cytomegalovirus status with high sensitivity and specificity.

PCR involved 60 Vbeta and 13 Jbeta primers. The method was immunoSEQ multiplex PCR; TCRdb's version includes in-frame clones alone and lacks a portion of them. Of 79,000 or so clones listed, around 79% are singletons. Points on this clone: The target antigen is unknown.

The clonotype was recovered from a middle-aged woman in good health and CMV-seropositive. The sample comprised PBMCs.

The CDR3: CASRPTLAGHYNEQFF. The DNA of the CDR3 is TGTGCCAGCAGACCCACCTTAGCGGGCCACTACAATGAGCAGTTCTTC. This chain joins TRBV7-9 and TRBJ2-1; 7 bases map to TRBD2. Germline V CDR1 and CDR2: SEHNR, FQNEAQ (reference sequence). The CDR3 loop spans 16 amino acids. The V and J ends lost 6 bases and 3 bases, in that order; junction bases with no gene match: 11.